This T cell receptor beta chain was captured in a study of cytomegalovirus exposure and HLA in healthy donors. Study overall: Researchers previously reported finding fewer than 140 million unique TCR beta sequences from roughly 200 million T cells.

Study observations and caveats: Rarity held for most TCR sequences, but there were some public TCRs that occurred in many donors. Cytomegalovirus status was reportedly diagnosed by the classifier with high sensitivity and specificity. Earlier analysis found most TCR beta V segments productive about 87% or about 30% of the time.

60 Vbeta and 13 Jbeta primers were used in PCR. Assay used: immunoSEQ multiplex PCR; TCRdb lists only in-frame clones, some missing. Seen in this sample are some 51,000 clones; the ten most common clones hold about 9.1%. The V gene's germline CDR1 is ENHRY and CDR2 SYGVKD. The CDR3 has 15 residues. V lost 2 bases, J lost 2 bases, and 5 bases stayed unmatched. Details on this clone: Its antigen is currently unknown.

The sequenced sample consisted of PBMCs. The rearrangement links TRBV10-3 to TRBJ2-7; 8 bases match TRBD1. The origin of this receptor is a man between 50 and 59 years old in good health and CMV-seropositive. The CDR3 sequence is CAISEPTTGAYEQYF. The CDR3 region has the DNA TGTGCCATCAGTGAGCCCACGACAGGGGCCTACGAGCAGTACTTC.